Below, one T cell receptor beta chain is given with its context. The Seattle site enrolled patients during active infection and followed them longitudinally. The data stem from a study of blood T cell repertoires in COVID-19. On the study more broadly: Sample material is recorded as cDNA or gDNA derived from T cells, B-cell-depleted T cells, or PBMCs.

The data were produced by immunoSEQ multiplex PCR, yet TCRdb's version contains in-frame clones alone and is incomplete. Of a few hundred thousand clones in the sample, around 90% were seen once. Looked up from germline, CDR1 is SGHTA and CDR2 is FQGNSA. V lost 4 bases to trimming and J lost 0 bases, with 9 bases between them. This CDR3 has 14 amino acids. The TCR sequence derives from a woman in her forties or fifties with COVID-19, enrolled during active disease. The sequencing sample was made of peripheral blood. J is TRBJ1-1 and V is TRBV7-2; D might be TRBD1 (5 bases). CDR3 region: CASSSRTLNTEAFF. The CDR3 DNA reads TGTGCCAGCAGCTCCCGGACATTGAACACTGAAGCTTTCTTT.